Listed here are 30 T cell receptor beta chains from one sample, sequenced in a study of response to subunit inactivated influenza vaccine (dated by TCRdb to 2016 to 2019). Libraries were constructed by RT-PCR. The instrument was an Illumina HiSeq 2500. Clones were called with MiXCR by TCRdb after fastp trimmed the public reads at Q25, and only in-frame beta chains were retained. Each entry merges the rows of one CDR3 protein and shows their most common DNA and genes. Recorded for this sample are hundreds of thousands of distinct CDR3 sequences; 6% to 9% of them occurred a single time. The ten largest clonotypes hold 13% of the sample. Sequenced here: PBMCs from blood, sampled roughly 24 months after vaccination. These receptor sequences come from a man in his fifties or sixties who received an inactivated influenza vaccine. Donor details come from another sample of the same person, matched by shared clones.

This clonotype was seen repeatedly, ten times or more. The genes are TRBV29-1 and TRBJ2-7; D is perhaps TRBD2 (5 bases). Germline CDR1 SQVTM, CDR2 ANQGSEA. V lost 4 bases and J 4 bases, leaving 14 bases between the germline ends. The CDR3 extends over 13 amino acids. Written as DNA, the CDR3 is TGCAGCGTTGTCCTCAAAACGGGATACGAGCAGTACTTC. Its translation is CSVVLKTGYEQYF.

The rearrangement links TRBV10-3 to TRBJ2-2; weak D call: TRBD2 (6 bases). V lost 2 bases to trimming and J lost 7 bases, with 14 bases between them. Germline-derived CDR1 and CDR2 are ENHRY and SYGVKD. CDR3 length equals 15 residues. In DNA, the CDR3 is TGTGCCATCAGTGAGAGGAGGGAGCAAAGCGGGGAGCTGTTTTTT. It encodes CAISERREQSGELFF.

The chain joins TRBV2 to TRBJ2-3; D possibly uses TRBD1 or TRBD2 (5 bases each). The CDR3 is 17 amino acids. The germline CDR1 and CDR2 sequences are SNHLY and FYNNEI. Between the trimmed V and J ends, which lost 2 bases and 0 bases, there was a span of 15 bases. The CDR3 DNA follows: TGTGCCAGCAGTGAACCGGGACCAAGAACTAGCACAGATACGCAGTATTTT. Translation gives CASSEPGPRTSTDTQYF.

In this sample, this clonotype turned up many times. This chain joins TRBV20-1 and TRBJ2-1; TRBD2 matches 8 bases. J was trimmed by 0 bases and V by 3 bases; bases with no gene match: 7. The CDR3 consists of 16 residues. Germline V CDR1 and CDR2: DFQATT, SNEGSKA (reference sequence). The CDR3 region is CSASPPGTSSYNEQFF. CDR3 DNA: TGCAGTGCTAGCCCACCCGGGACTAGCTCCTACAATGAGCAGTTCTTC.

This clonotype was seen only a few times. The chain carries TRBV6-5 and TRBJ1-1; no clear D gene. Trimming removed 0 bases at V and 0 bases at J, with 14 bases between. The CDR3 loop spans 17 amino acids. Germline loops: CDR1 MNHEY, CDR2 SVGAGI. The CDR3 loop reads CASSYSAFTHMNTEAFF. The DNA of the CDR3 is TGTGCCAGCAGTTACTCCGCGTTCACACACATGAACACTGAAGCTTTCTTT.

At least ten counts were recorded for this clonotype. The chain joins TRBV2 to TRBJ2-1; D is ambiguous. Germline loops: CDR1 SNHLY, CDR2 FYNNEI. Trimming took off 5 bases at V and 9 bases at J, with 8 bases between the two ends. This CDR3 comprises 11 residues. In DNA, the CDR3 is TGTGCCAGCAGTAGTCGTCTTGAGCAGTTCTTC. Translation: CASSSRLEQFF.

This clonotype has only a few counts. J is TRBJ2-3 and V is TRBV14; no definite D call. Germline-derived CDR1 and CDR2 are SGHDN and FVKESK. The germline V and J ends were trimmed by 1 base and 0 bases, with 8 bases remaining between them. CDR3 length: 15 amino acids. Here the CDR3 DNA reads TGTGCCAGCAGCCAAGGTCCCCCTAGCACAGATACGCAGTATTTT. Translated, it gives CASSQGPPSTDTQYF.

This clonotype has at least ten counts. The J gene is TRBJ2-1, the V gene TRBV7-2; tentative D call: TRBD2 (5 bases). Germline CDR1 is SGHTA and CDR2 is FQGNSA. CDR3 length: 13 amino acids. Trimming shortened V by 1 base and J by 9 bases, and 10 bases separated the two germline ends. The CDR3, as DNA: TGTGCCAGCAGCTTAGGGCTGGGAGCTGAGCAGTTCTTC. It translates to CASSLGLGAEQFF.

This clonotype showed up many times. V is TRBV29-1 and J is TRBJ1-1, with a possible D match to TRBD1 (5 bases). Trimming cost V 6 bases and J 3 bases, with 17 bases left between them. This CDR3 has 14 residues. CDR1 and CDR2 (germline): SQVTM, ANQGSEA. CDR3 bases: TGCAGCGTCCCCCGGGCAGGGAAGGACACTGAAGCTTTCTTT. It codes for CSVPRAGKDTEAFF. The full variable domain, its missing parts supplied by reference TRBV29-1 and TRBJ1-1, is SAVISQKPSRDICQRGTSLTIQCQVDSQVTMMFWYRQQPGQSLTLIATANQGSEATYESGFVIDKFPISRPNLTFSTLTVSNMSPEDSSIYLCSVPRAGKDTEAFFGQGTRLTVV.

The chain joins TRBV3-1 to TRBJ2-5; the D call may be TRBD1 or TRBD2 (5 bases each). V was shortened by 2 bases and J by 5 bases, with 18 bases between the two germline ends. The CDR3 is made up of 16 amino acids. Germline CDR1 reads LGHDT; CDR2 reads YNNKEL (reference sequence). The CDR3 spells CASSQRGAGNIETQYF. The CDR3 coding sequence is TGTGCCAGCAGCCAACGGGGAGCAGGGAATATCGAGACCCAGTACTTC.

The chain is built from TRBV5-1 and TRBJ2-3; D remains ambiguous. The V end was cut by 1 base, the J end by 5 bases, with 11 bases between. Germline CDR1 SGHRS, CDR2 YFSETQ. The length of the CDR3 is 14 residues. CDR3 nucleotides: TGCGCCAGCAGCTTGTCGTCAGAGCGAGATACGCAGTATTTT. Amino acid sequence: CASSLSSERDTQYF.

The chain recombines TRBV10-3 with TRBJ2-1; 13 bases are a match to TRBD2. Looked up from germline, CDR1 is ENHRY and CDR2 is SYGVKD. J was trimmed by 8 bases and V by 3 bases; bases with no gene match: 10. This CDR3 spans 17 amino acids. The CDR3 loop is CAISERTSGRNRDEQFF. The DNA for the CDR3 is TGTGCCATCAGTGAAAGGACTAGCGGGAGAAATAGGGATGAGCAGTTCTTC.

This clonotype occurred many times. This rearrangement joins TRBV11-2 to TRBJ2-2; a weak D match, TRBD1 (5 bases). The V end lost 2 bases, the J end lost 1 base, and 8 bases lay between the germline ends. The CDR3 has 15 residues. The germline gives CDR1 SGHAT, CDR2 FQNNGV. In DNA, the CDR3 is TGTGCCAGCAGCTTAACAGGACAGAACACCGGGGAGCTGTTTTTT. Its translation: CASSLTGQNTGELFF. Combining the CDR3 with reference TRBV11-2 and TRBJ2-2 gives the whole variable domain EAGVAQSPRYKIIEKRQSVAFWCNPISGHATLYWYQQILGQGPKLLIQFQNNGVVDDSQLPKDRFSAERLKGVDSTLKIQPAKLEDSAVYLCASSLTGQNTGELFFGEGSRLTVL.

This clonotype was seen more than once but under ten times. CDR3 nucleotide sequence: TGTGCCAGCAGCTTTCAGTACGAGCAGTACTTC. Translating it yields CASSFQYEQYF. The rearrangement joins TRBV7-8 to TRBJ2-7; D gene unclear. The CDR3 totals 11 residues. Trimming stripped 3 bases from V and 4 bases from J, with 4 bases between. Germline V CDR1 and CDR2: SGHVS, FQNEAQ. The complete variable domain, with remaining parts taken from reference TRBV7-8 and TRBJ2-7, reads GAGVSQSPRYKVAKRGQDVALRCDPISGHVSLFWYQQALGQGPEFLTYFQNEAQLDKSGLPSDRFFAERPEGSVSTLKIQRTQQEDSAVYLCASSFQYEQYFGPGTRLTVT.

This clonotype was counted at least ten times. This chain uses TRBV28 with TRBJ1-5; D is unresolved. The CDR3 is 12 residues long. The ends were cut back, 3 bases at V and 6 bases at J, with 6 bases in the middle. Germline lookup yields CDR1 MDHEN and CDR2 SYDVKM. The DNA for the CDR3 is TGTGCCAGCAGTTTGAGGGCTCAGCCCCAGCATTTT. Amino acids: CASSLRAQPQHF.

This clonotype was seen a few times. The chain links TRBV27 to TRBJ2-1, with D perhaps matching TRBD2 (6 bases). The CDR3 is 14 amino acids. V was trimmed by 5 bases and J by 10 bases, leaving 18 bases between them. The germline V gene encodes CDR1 MNHEY and CDR2 SMNVEV (reference sequence). CDR3 sequence (DNA): TGTGCCAGCAGTGCCAGACTAGTCCGTGGGGAGCAGTTCTTC. As protein: CASSARLVRGEQFF.

A remark on this clonotype: At one of its ends the junction is not consistent with the germline gene, which may arise from a read error. This chain links TRBV18 with TRBJ2-2, with TRBD1 matching 8 bases. In germline, CDR1 is KGHSH, CDR2 LQKENI. The CDR3 is made up of 15 amino acids. The CDR3 DNA is TGTGCCGGCTCACCCGGACAGGGATGGACCGGGGAGCTGTTTTTT. Amino acids: CAGSPGQGWTGELFF.

This clonotype showed up many times. J is TRBJ1-5 and V is TRBV11-2, with no clear D. The CDR3 totals 13 residues. Germline lookup yields CDR1 SGHAT and CDR2 FQNNGV. The V gene lost 1 base and the J gene lost 3 bases, with 4 bases spanning the gap. The CDR3 DNA follows: TGTGCCAGCAGCTTAGCATACAATCAGCCCCAGCATTTT. Translating it yields CASSLAYNQPQHF.

The J gene is TRBJ2-7, the V gene TRBV15; D unclear. CDR1 is LNHNV and CDR2 is YYDKDF in the germline V gene (reference sequence). V dropped 4 bases and J dropped 1 base, with 8 bases sitting between them. CDR3 length: 13 residues. The CDR3 is CATSNFGSYEQYF. CDR3 DNA sequence: TGTGCCACCAGCAATTTTGGTTCCTACGAGCAGTACTTC.

This clonotype was seen ten or more times. The chain uses TRBV4-3 and TRBJ1-6; D not certain. Trimming pared 0 bases from V and 10 bases from J, leaving 16 bases between. The CDR3 runs to 16 residues. Germline loops: CDR1 LGHNA, CDR2 YSLEER. DNA of the CDR3: TGCGCCAGCAGCCAAGAGTTTGGACCCCGGAGCTCACCCCTCCACTTT. Its protein is CASSQEFGPRSSPLHF.

The table lists this clonotype with a few counts. The chain combines TRBV5-1 with TRBJ2-5, with TRBD2 matching over 8 bases. Trimming removed 6 bases from V and 3 bases from J; junction bases left unmatched: 7. Germline loops: CDR1 SGHRS, CDR2 YFSETQ. The CDR3 consists of 14 residues. The DNA of the CDR3 is TGCGCCAGCACGGCTAGCGGGCAGGAAGAGACCCAGTACTTC. Translation: CASTASGQEETQYF.

This clonotype was recorded many times. This chain links TRBV7-9 with TRBJ2-3; D gene ambiguous. The CDR3 runs 13 residues. Trimming stripped 6 bases from V and 5 bases from J, with 12 bases between. Per the germline V gene, CDR1 is SEHNR and CDR2 is FQNEAQ (reference sequence). The CDR3 DNA sequence: TGTGCCAGCAGTTCCATTGAACTAGATACGCAGTATTTT. This sequence encodes CASSSIELDTQYF.

This clonotype appeared many times. The rearrangement uses TRBV20-1 and TRBJ1-5; D call uncertain. V was pared by 3 bases and J by 6 bases, with 15 bases between. The CDR3 loop spans 14 amino acids. Germline V gene data show CDR1 as DFQATT and CDR2 as SNEGSKA (reference sequence). CDR3 DNA: TGCAGTGCTAGGGTGTCGGGAGTAGGTCAGCCCCAGCATTTT. Its translation: CSARVSGVGQPQHF.

This clonotype occurred a few times. The V call is TRBV29-1, the J call TRBJ2-3; maybe TRBD2 (7 bases). This CDR3 has 14 residues. The germline V gene has CDR1 SQVTM and CDR2 ANQGSEA. V lost 6 bases and J lost 4, with 17 bases in between. This CDR3 is CSVRGGVQPDTQYF. CDR3 nucleotide sequence: TGCAGCGTGAGGGGGGGGGTTCAACCAGATACGCAGTATTTT.

There are many counts of this clonotype. The V and J genes are TRBV20-1 and TRBJ2-3, with TRBD2 matching 9 bases. Germline CDR1 is DFQATT and CDR2 is SNEGSKA (reference sequence). This CDR3 is 13 amino acids long. CDR3 coding DNA: TGCGTACCCAGCGGGGGGCGCACAGATACGCAGTATTTT. The encoded protein is CVPSGGRTDTQYF.

The chain links TRBV5-1 to TRBJ2-7, with D possibly being TRBD1 (6 bases). The germline CDR1 and CDR2 sequences are SGHRS and YFSETQ. V was pared by 4 bases and J by 0 bases, with 11 bases between. The CDR3 is made up of 14 amino acids. CDR3 coding DNA: TGCGCCAGCAGCCCAGGGGAGATCTCCTACGAGCAGTACTTC. As protein: CASSPGEISYEQYF.

This clonotype has ten or more counts. The gene calls are TRBV14 and TRBJ2-5, with TRBD1 matching 7 bases. Germline trimming cut 0 bases from V and 5 bases from J; bases unmatched to any gene: 6. Germline lookup yields CDR1 SGHDN and CDR2 FVKESK. The CDR3 has 15 residues. The CDR3 sequence is CASSQDLGTEETQYF. The CDR3 DNA reads as TGTGCCAGCAGCCAAGATCTTGGGACAGAGGAGACCCAGTACTTC. The whole variable domain, remainder taken from reference TRBV14 and TRBJ2-5, is EAGVTQFPSHSVIEKGQTVTLRCDPISGHDNLYWYRRVMGKEIKFLLHFVKESKQDESGMPNNRFLAERTGGTYSTLKVQPAELEDSGVYFCASSQDLGTEETQYFGPGTRLLVL.

The table lists this clonotype with many counts. This rearrangement joins TRBV20-1 to TRBJ2-3; D may correspond to TRBD1 or TRBD2 (7 bases each). The CDR3 runs 16 residues. Germline assignment: CDR1 DFQATT and CDR2 SNEGSKA (reference sequence). The germline V and J ends were trimmed by 6 bases and 4 bases, with 23 bases remaining between them. This CDR3 is CSAKGSSGGGPDTQYF. The CDR3 region has the DNA TGCAGTGCCAAGGGTTCTAGCGGAGGGGGCCCAGATACGCAGTATTTT.

CDR3 sequence reads: CASTRLAGKETQYF. The CDR3 DNA sequence: TGTGCCAGCACCAGACTAGCGGGAAAAGAGACCCAGTACTTC. The J gene is TRBJ2-5, the V gene TRBV12-3 or TRBV12-4; the match to TRBD2 covers 11 bases. The CDR3 is 14 amino acids. Trimming at V came to 7 bases and at J to 3 bases, leaving 4 bases not matched to a gene.

There are many counts of this clonotype. V and J are TRBV6-5 and TRBJ2-2; D unresolved. Germline V gene lookup returns CDR1 MNHEY and CDR2 SVGAGI. V gave up 2 bases and J gave up 6 bases, with 7 bases separating them. This CDR3 comprises 13 residues. The CDR3 is CASSYLQPGELFF. CDR3 nucleotide sequence: TGTGCCAGCAGTTACCTTCAGCCCGGGGAGCTGTTTTTT.